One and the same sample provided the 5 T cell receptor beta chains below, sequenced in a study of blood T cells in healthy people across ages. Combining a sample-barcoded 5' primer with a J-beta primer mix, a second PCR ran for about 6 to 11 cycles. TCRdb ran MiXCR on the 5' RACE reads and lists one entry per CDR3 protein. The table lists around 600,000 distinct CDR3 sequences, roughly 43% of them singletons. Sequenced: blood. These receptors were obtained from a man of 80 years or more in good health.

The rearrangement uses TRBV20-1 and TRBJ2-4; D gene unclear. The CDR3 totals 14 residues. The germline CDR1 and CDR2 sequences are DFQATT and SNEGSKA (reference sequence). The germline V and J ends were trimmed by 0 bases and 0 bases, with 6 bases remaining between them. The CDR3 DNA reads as TGCAGTGCTAGAGAAGCTTTAGCCAAAAACATTCAGTACTTC. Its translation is CSAREALAKNIQYF.

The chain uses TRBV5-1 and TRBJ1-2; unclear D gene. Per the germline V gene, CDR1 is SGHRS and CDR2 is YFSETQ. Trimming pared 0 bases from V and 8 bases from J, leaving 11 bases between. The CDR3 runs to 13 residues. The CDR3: CASSLAGKIGYTF. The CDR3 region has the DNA TGCGCCAGCAGCTTGGCGGGGAAAATCGGCTACACCTTC.

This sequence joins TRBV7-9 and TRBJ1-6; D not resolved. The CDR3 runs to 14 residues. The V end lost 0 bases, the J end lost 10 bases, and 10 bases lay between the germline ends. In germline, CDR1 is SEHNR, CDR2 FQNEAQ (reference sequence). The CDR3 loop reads CASSLAIVDSPLHF. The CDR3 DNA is TGTGCCAGCAGCTTAGCGATCGTTGACTCACCCCTCCACTTT. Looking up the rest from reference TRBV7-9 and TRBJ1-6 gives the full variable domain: DTGVSQNPRHKITKRGQNVTFRCDPISEHNRLYWYRQTLGQGPEFLTYFQNEAQLEKSRLLSDRFSAERPKGSFSTLEIQRTEQGDSAMYLCASSLAIVDSPLHFGNGTRLTVT.

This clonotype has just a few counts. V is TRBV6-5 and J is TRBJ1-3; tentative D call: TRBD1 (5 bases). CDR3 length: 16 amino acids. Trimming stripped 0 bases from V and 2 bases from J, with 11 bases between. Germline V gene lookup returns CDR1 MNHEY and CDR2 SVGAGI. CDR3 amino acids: CASSYSTGPAGNTIYF. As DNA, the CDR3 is TGTGCCAGCAGTTACTCGACGGGGCCGGCTGGAAACACCATATATTTT.

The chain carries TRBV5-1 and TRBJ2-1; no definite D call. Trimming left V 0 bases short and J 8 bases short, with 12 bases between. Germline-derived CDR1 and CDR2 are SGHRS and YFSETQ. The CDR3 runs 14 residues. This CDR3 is CASSLARLPHEQFF. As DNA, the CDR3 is TGCGCCAGCAGCTTGGCACGGCTACCCCATGAGCAGTTCTTC.